These 11 T cell receptor beta chains were sequenced from one sample in a study of T cells after yellow fever vaccination. TCRdb ran MiXCR on the 5' RACE reads and lists one entry per CDR3 protein. The sample contains roughly 150,000 distinct CDR3 sequences, 5.5% to 7.5% of which appear only once. The sequencing here drew on CD4+ T cells sorted from PBMCs, taken roughly 5 days after the first yellow fever vaccination. The origin of the receptors is a man aged 18 to 30 who received the YFV17D yellow fever vaccine.

The table lists this clonotype with a few counts. V is TRBV6-1 and J is TRBJ2-3; D call uncertain. The CDR3 is 16 amino acids. The V gene's germline CDR1 is MNHNS and CDR2 SASEGT. The V gene lost 4 bases and the J gene lost 7 bases, with 21 bases spanning the gap. CDR3 nucleotides: TGTGCCAGCAGTGCCTGGGTAGCCCGGTCGACCAATACGCAGTATTTT. It translates to CASSAWVARSTNTQYF.

This chain joins TRBV20-1 and TRBJ2-5; 7 bases are shared with TRBD1. From germline, CDR1 is DFQATT and CDR2 SNEGSKA (reference sequence). Germline trimming cut 4 bases from V and 3 bases from J; bases unmatched to any gene: 5. This CDR3 is 13 amino acids long. CDR3 in DNA: TGCAGTGCTACAAGGACAGGCGAAGAGACCCAGTACTTC. Translated: CSATRTGEETQYF.

This chain uses TRBV5-1 with TRBJ2-1; 7 bases align to TRBD1. V lost 7 bases and J lost 2; bases outside the gene matches: 6. Looked up from germline, CDR1 is SGHRS and CDR2 is YFSETQ. The CDR3 has 14 amino acids. This CDR3 is CASYDGQAYNEQFF. Written as DNA, the CDR3 is TGCGCCAGCTACGATGGACAGGCCTACAATGAGCAGTTCTTC.

The rearrangement joins TRBV4-2 to TRBJ2-1; 8 bases agree with TRBD1. The length of the CDR3 is 14 residues. The germline gives CDR1 LGHNA, CDR2 YNFKEQ. With V trimmed by 0 bases and J by 6 bases, 1 base remained unmatched. CDR3 coding DNA: TGTGCCAGCAGCCAAGAACAGGGGGGCAATGAGCAGTTCTTC. Amino acid sequence: CASSQEQGGNEQFF.

The genes are TRBV19 and TRBJ2-7; D is unclear. CDR1 and CDR2 from the germline V gene are LNHDA and SQIVND (reference sequence). V gave up 4 bases and J gave up 6 bases, with 13 bases separating them. CDR3 length: 13 residues. The CDR3 DNA reads TGTGCCAGTAGTACCGGACGGCCGGGCGAGCAGTACTTC. It specifies CASSTGRPGEQYF. The whole variable domain, remainder taken from reference TRBV19 and TRBJ2-7, is DGGITQSPKYLFRKEGQNVTLSCEQNLNHDAMYWYRQDPGQGLRLIYYSQIVNDFQKGDIAEGYSVSREKKESFPLTVTSAQKNPTAFYLCASSTGRPGEQYFGPGTRLTVT.

In this sample, this clonotype turned up a few times. The chain joins TRBV23-1 to TRBJ2-3, with TRBD2 matching 10 bases. TRBV23-1 is identified as an open reading frame with a role that is uncertain. The trim removed 0 bases at V and 5 bases at J, leaving 5 bases unmatched. This CDR3 has 16 amino acids. CDR3: CASSQSASGGGDTQYF. CDR3 sequence (DNA): TGCGCCAGCAGTCAATCCGCTAGCGGGGGTGGAGATACGCAGTATTTT.

This clonotype was found many times. The chain joins TRBV6-2 or TRBV6-3 to TRBJ2-1; 7 positions match TRBD1. This CDR3 comprises 14 residues. V lost 2 bases, J lost 4 bases, and 2 bases stayed unmatched. CDR1 and CDR2 (germline): MNHEY, SVGEGT. The CDR3 loop reads CASSYLGQYNEQFF. The CDR3 DNA reads TGTGCCAGCAGTTACCTGGGACAGTACAATGAGCAGTTCTTC.

V gene TRBV20-1 combines with J gene TRBJ1-1; D ambiguous. Per the germline V gene, CDR1 is DFQATT and CDR2 is SNEGSKA (reference sequence). The V and J ends lost 5 bases and 5 bases respectively, with 15 bases between them. The CDR3 sequence is 13 residues long. The CDR3 here is CSASRSFGTEAFF. CDR3 DNA sequence: TGCAGTGCTTCCCGTTCTTTCGGAACTGAAGCTTTCTTT.

This clonotype was found many times. This chain joins TRBV7-2 and TRBJ1-2; D call uncertain. CDR3 length: 15 amino acids. Germline V lookup: CDR1 SGHTA, CDR2 FQGNSA. The V gene lost 0 bases and the J gene lost 0 bases, with 8 bases spanning the gap. CDR3 protein: CASSLALLSNYGYTF. CDR3 bases: TGTGCCAGCAGCTTAGCGCTCCTATCTAACTATGGCTACACCTTC.

This clonotype was seen only a few times. V and J are TRBV20-1 and TRBJ2-5; D gene unclear. The CDR3 runs 14 residues. Trimming stripped 0 bases from V and 5 bases from J, with 13 bases between. Germline V gene data show CDR1 as DFQATT and CDR2 as SNEGSKA (reference sequence). The CDR3 region is CSARDPLVGETQYF. In DNA, the CDR3 is TGCAGTGCTAGAGATCCCCTAGTGGGTGAGACCCAGTACTTC.

J is TRBJ2-3 and V is TRBV20-1; D might be TRBD1 (6 bases). Germline lookup yields CDR1 DFQATT and CDR2 SNEGSKA (reference sequence). This CDR3 region has 15 residues. V dropped 4 bases and J dropped 1 base, with 15 bases sitting between them. The CDR3 coding sequence is TGCAGTGCTACCAGACGACAGGCGGGCACAGATACGCAGTATTTT. Translating it yields CSATRRQAGTDTQYF.